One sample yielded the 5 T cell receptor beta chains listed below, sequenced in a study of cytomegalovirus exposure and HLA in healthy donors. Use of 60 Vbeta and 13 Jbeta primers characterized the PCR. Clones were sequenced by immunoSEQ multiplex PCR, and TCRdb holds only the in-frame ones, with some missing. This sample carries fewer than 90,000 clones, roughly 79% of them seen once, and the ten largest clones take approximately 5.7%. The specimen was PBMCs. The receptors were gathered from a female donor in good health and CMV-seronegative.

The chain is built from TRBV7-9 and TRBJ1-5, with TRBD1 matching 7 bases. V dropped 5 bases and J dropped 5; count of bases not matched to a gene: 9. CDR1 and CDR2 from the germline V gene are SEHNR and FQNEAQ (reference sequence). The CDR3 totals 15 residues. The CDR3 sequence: CASSPPGDSHQPQHF. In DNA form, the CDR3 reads TGTGCCAGCAGCCCACCCGGGGACAGCCATCAGCCCCAGCATTTT.

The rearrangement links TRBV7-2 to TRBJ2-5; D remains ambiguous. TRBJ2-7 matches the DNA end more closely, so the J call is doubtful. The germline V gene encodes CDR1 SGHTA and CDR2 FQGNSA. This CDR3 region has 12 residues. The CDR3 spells CASSLEMYEQYF. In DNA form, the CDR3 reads TGTGCCAGCAGCTTAGAGATGTACGAGCAGTACTTC.

CDR3 DNA: TGTGCCAGCAGTTTAGGGACATTGAACACTGAAGCTTTCTTT. Its translation: CASSLGTLNTEAFF. The chain recombines TRBV28 with TRBJ1-1, with D perhaps matching TRBD1 (6 bases). Germline V gene lookup returns CDR1 MDHEN and CDR2 SYDVKM. With 2 bases removed from V and 0 bases from J, the gap between germline ends came to 7 bases. The CDR3 length is 14 residues.

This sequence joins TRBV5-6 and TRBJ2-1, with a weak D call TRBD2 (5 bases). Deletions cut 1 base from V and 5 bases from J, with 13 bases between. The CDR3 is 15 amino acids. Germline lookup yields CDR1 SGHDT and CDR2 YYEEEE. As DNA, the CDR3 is TGTGCCAGCAGCTTGCCGTCTTCTAGCAACAATGAGCAGTTCTTC. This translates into CASSLPSSSNNEQFF. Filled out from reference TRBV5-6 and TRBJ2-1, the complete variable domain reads DAGVTQSPTHLIKTRGQQVTLRCSPKSGHDTVSWYQQALGQGPQFIFQYYEEEERQRGNFPDRFSGHQFPNYSSELNVNALLLGDSALYLCASSLPSSSNNEQFFGPGTRLTVL.

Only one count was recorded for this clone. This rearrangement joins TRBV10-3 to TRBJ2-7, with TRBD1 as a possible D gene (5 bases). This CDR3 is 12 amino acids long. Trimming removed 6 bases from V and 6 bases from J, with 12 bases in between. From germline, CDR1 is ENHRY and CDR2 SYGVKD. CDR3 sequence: CAISDSFREQYF. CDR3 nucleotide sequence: TGTGCCATCAGCGACAGCTTTCGCGAGCAGTACTTC.